Following are 17 T cell receptor beta chains from one sample sequenced in a study of T-cell reconstitution after alpha-beta-depleted transplantation in children (dated by TCRdb to the mid-2010s). The library relied on PCR. The sample was run on an Illumina HiSeq 2500. TCR libraries were prepared with molecular barcoding, using unique molecular identifiers to normalize TCRbeta repertoire quantification. Using fastp trimming at Q25 and MiXCR clonotype assembly, TCRdb reanalyzed the public sequencing data and kept in-frame beta chains. Under each unique CDR3 protein, matching rows form one entry showing the most common genes and DNA. Present in this sample are 400,000 to 450,000 distinct CDR3 sequences, around two fifths of which were seen just once. Of the sample, under 30% is held by the ten largest clones. The treatment or condition label of this sample denotes: allogeneic hematopoietic cell transplantation with graft depleted of TCRalphabeta T cells and CD19 B cells.

The starting material was PBMCs, obtained before TCRalphabeta/CD19-depleted stem cell transplant. All receptors derive from a girl aged 2 to 9 with aplastic anemia, due to receive a stem cell transplant.

The V gene is TRBV20-1, the J gene TRBJ1-5, with 7 bases matching TRBD1. J lost 5 bases, V lost 6 bases, and 7 bases had no gene match. The CDR3 is 13 amino acids. The germline V gene has CDR1 DFQATT and CDR2 SNEGSKA (reference sequence). CDR3 bases: TGCAGTGCCCCCGGGACAGTAGATCAGCCCCAGCATTTT. Translation gives CSAPGTVDQPQHF.

There are many counts of this clonotype. The chain links TRBV13 to TRBJ2-1; 7 bases match TRBD1. CDR3 size: 13 residues. CDR1 PRHDT and CDR2 FYEKMQ come from the germline V gene (reference sequence). The trim removed 5 bases at V and 8 bases at J, leaving 6 bases unmatched. The CDR3 loop is CASSEGQLDEQFF. The DNA for the CDR3 is TGTGCCAGCAGCGAGGGACAGCTCGATGAGCAGTTCTTC. Drawing the rest from reference TRBV13 and TRBJ2-1, the complete variable domain is AAGVIQSPRHLIKEKRETATLKCYPIPRHDTVYWYQQGPGQDPQFLISFYEKMQSDKGSIPDRFSAQQFSDYHSELNMSSLELGDSALYFCASSEGQLDEQFFGPGTRLTVL.

The genes are TRBV30 and TRBJ2-4; a possible D gene is TRBD1 (6 bases). Germline CDR1 and CDR2: GTSNPN and SVGIG (reference sequence). The CDR3 consists of 15 residues. Trimming took off 4 bases at V and 0 bases at J, with 13 bases between the two ends. CDR3 in DNA: TGTGCCTGGACCCCAGGGGACCTAGCCAAAAACATTCAGTACTTC. It specifies CAWTPGDLAKNIQYF.

This clonotype has only a few counts. J is TRBJ2-7 and V is TRBV20-1, with D perhaps TRBD2 (6 bases). Trimming took 0 bases from V and 4 from J, leaving 16 bases between them. Germline loops: CDR1 DFQATT, CDR2 SNEGSKA (reference sequence). The CDR3 is 15 residues long. The CDR3 DNA reads TGCAGTGCTAGAGATCACGGGAGATCCGTATACGAGCAGTACTTC. Its protein product is CSARDHGRSVYEQYF.

The chain uses TRBV7-2 and TRBJ2-3, with 11 bases lining up with TRBD2. V was pared by 5 bases and J by 7 bases, with 8 bases of the junction left unmatched. Germline lookup yields CDR1 SGHTA and CDR2 FQGNSA. This CDR3 is built from 15 residues. In DNA, the CDR3 is TGTGCCAGCAGCGTTACTAGCGGGAGTACGAATACGCAGTATTTT. Protein sequence: CASSVTSGSTNTQYF. The whole variable domain, remainder taken from reference TRBV7-2 and TRBJ2-3, is GAGVSQSPSNKVTEKGKDVELRCDPISGHTALYWYRQSLGQGLEFLIYFQGNSAPDKSGLPSDRFSAERTGGSVSTLTIQRTQQEDSAVYLCASSVTSGSTNTQYFGPGTRLTVL.

This clonotype was found a few times. This sequence joins TRBV9 and TRBJ2-2, with D perhaps TRBD2 (6 bases). The CDR3 length is 16 residues. CDR1 and CDR2 (germline): SGDLS, YYNGEE. V was pared by 2 bases and J by 4 bases, with 15 bases between. This CDR3 reads CASSVRSRAGTGELFF. CDR3 coding DNA: TGTGCCAGCAGCGTCCGGTCTAGAGCGGGCACCGGGGAGCTGTTTTTT. Full variable domain (rest looked up from reference TRBV9 and TRBJ2-2): DSGVTQTPKHLITATGQRVTLRCSPRSGDLSVYWYQQSLDQGLQFLIQYYNGEERAKGNILERFSAQQFPDLHSELNLSSLELGDSALYFCASSVRSRAGTGELFFGEGSRLTVL.

The chain couples TRBV20-1 to TRBJ1-4; D not certain. CDR1 and CDR2 from the germline V gene are DFQATT and SNEGSKA (reference sequence). Deletions cut 1 base from V and 5 bases from J, with 8 bases between. There are 13 residues in the CDR3. The CDR3 is CSARAPGNEKLFF. DNA for the CDR3: TGCAGTGCTAGAGCCCCGGGGAATGAAAAACTGTTTTTT.

This chain connects TRBV20-1 to TRBJ2-3; D possibly corresponds to TRBD1 (5 bases). Germline CDR1 and CDR2: DFQATT and SNEGSKA (reference sequence). V gave up 6 bases and J gave up 3 bases, with 16 bases separating them. This CDR3 region has 14 residues. The CDR3 DNA sequence: TGCAGTGCAACTTTAGACAGTTGGACAGATACGCAGTATTTT. The encoded protein is CSATLDSWTDTQYF.

The chain is built from TRBV11-2 and TRBJ1-3, with D unclear. V lost 5 bases and J 8 bases, leaving 7 bases between the germline ends. The CDR3 sequence is 11 residues long. Germline-derived CDR1 and CDR2 are SGHAT and FQNNGV. The CDR3 reads CASSTGYTIYF. CDR3 coding DNA: TGTGCCAGCAGCACCGGTTACACCATATATTTT.

This clonotype was observed a few times. This rearrangement joins TRBV7-2 to TRBJ1-6; D is unclear. The CDR3 spans 13 residues. Germline lookup yields CDR1 SGHTA and CDR2 FQGNSA. V was trimmed by 3 bases and J by 8 bases, leaving 8 bases between them. CDR3 loop: CASSFGIDSPLHF. For the CDR3, the DNA is TGTGCCAGCAGCTTCGGGATCGATTCACCCCTCCACTTT.

V gene TRBV20-1 combines with J gene TRBJ2-3, with unresolved D. The CDR3 contains 15 residues. Germline assignment: CDR1 DFQATT and CDR2 SNEGSKA (reference sequence). V lost 0 bases to trimming and J lost 1 base, with 11 bases between them. CDR3 DNA sequence: TGCAGTGCTAGAGATCTTAGCACCCGCACAGATACGCAGTATTTT. Residues: CSARDLSTRTDTQYF.

J is TRBJ2-3 and V is TRBV27, with D perhaps TRBD2 (6 bases). V was clipped by 7 bases and J by 1 base, with 12 bases between them. The germline gives CDR1 MNHEY, CDR2 SMNVEV (reference sequence). The CDR3 is 14 amino acids. The CDR3 sequence is CASTGDGGTDTQYF. The DNA of the CDR3 is TGTGCCAGCACGGGGGACGGAGGCACAGATACGCAGTATTTT.

This clonotype has only a few counts. The rearrangement joins TRBV7-6 to TRBJ2-7; D gene unclear. The CDR3 loop spans 14 amino acids. V dropped 5 bases and J dropped 3 bases, with 14 bases sitting between them. CDR1 is SGHVS and CDR2 is FNYEAQ in the germline V gene. The CDR3 nucleotides read TGTGCCAGCAGCCAAGACCCGGCTAACTACGAGCAGTACTTC. Translated, it gives CASSQDPANYEQYF.

The chain combines TRBV6-1 with TRBJ1-2; D is unclear. CDR3 size: 15 residues. Trimming stripped 5 bases from V and 1 base from J, with 14 bases between. Germline V gives CDR1 MNHNS, CDR2 SASEGT. As DNA, the CDR3 is TGTGCCAGCAGTAGAGAGGTTGCCGGTAACTATGGCTACACCTTC. Its protein is CASSREVAGNYGYTF.

In the case of this clonotype: This may come from a read error, since a much larger clone is one base off. J is TRBJ1-1 and V is TRBV18, with D maybe TRBD1 (5 bases). V was shortened by 8 bases and J by 1 base, with 11 bases between the two germline ends. The germline V gene encodes CDR1 KGHSH and CDR2 LQKENI. CDR3 size: 13 residues. CDR3 residues: CASGGRANTEAFF. In DNA, the CDR3 is TGTGCCAGCGGAGGCAGGGCGAACACTGAAGCTTTCTTT.

This clonotype has just a few counts. The chain has TRBV5-1 and TRBJ2-4; 7 bases fit TRBD1. Germline trimming cut 4 bases from V and 7 bases from J; bases unmatched to any gene: 11. This CDR3 contains 15 residues. CDR1 is SGHRS, CDR2 YFSETQ, per germline. CDR3 sequence (DNA): TGCGCCAGCAGCGTCCGACAGGGTTCTCGGAACATTCAGTACTTC. Encoded protein: CASSVRQGSRNIQYF.

This clonotype was seen only a few times. CDR3 sequence (DNA): TGTGCCAGCAGGAACGGGGAAGGCACTAGCACAGATACGCAGTATTTT. Translation: CASRNGEGTSTDTQYF. The chain uses TRBV6-1 and TRBJ2-3; D is perhaps TRBD2 (5 bases). Trimming removed 6 bases from V and 0 bases from J, with 16 bases in between. There are 16 residues in the CDR3. Per the germline V gene, CDR1 is MNHNS and CDR2 is SASEGT.